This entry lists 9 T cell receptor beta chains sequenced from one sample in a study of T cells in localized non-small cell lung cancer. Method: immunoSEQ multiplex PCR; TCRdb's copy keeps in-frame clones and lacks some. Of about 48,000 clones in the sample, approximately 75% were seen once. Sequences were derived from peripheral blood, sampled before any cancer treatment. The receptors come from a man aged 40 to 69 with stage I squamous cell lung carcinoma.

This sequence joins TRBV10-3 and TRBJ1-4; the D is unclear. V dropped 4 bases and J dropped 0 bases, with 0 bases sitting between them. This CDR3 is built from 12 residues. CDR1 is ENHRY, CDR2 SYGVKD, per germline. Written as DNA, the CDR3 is TGTGCCATCAGTGCAACTAATGAAAAACTGTTTTTT. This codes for CAISATNEKLFF.

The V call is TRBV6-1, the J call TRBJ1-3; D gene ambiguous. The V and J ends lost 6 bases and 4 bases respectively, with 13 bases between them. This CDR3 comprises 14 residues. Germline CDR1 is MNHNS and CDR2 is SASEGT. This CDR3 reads CASSPTRSGNTIYF. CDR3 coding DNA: TGTGCCAGCAGCCCGACAAGGTCGGGAAACACCATATATTTT.

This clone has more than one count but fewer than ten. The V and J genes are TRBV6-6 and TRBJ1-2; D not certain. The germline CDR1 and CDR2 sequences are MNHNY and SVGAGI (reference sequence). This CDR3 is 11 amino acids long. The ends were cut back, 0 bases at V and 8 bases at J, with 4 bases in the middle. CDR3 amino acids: CASSYSRGYTF. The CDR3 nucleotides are TGTGCCAGCAGTTACTCGAGAGGCTACACCTTC.

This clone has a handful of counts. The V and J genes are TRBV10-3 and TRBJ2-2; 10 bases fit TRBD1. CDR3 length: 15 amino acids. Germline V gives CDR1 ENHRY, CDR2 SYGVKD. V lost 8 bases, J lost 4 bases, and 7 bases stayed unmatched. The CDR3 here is CAIRKTGGGTGELFF. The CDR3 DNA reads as TGTGCCATCCGAAAGACAGGGGGCGGCACCGGGGAGCTGTTTTTT.

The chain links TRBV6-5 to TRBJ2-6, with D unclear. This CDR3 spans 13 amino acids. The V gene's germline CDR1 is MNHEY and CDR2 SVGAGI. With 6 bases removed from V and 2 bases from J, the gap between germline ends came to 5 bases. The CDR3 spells CASRIPGANVLTF. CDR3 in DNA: TGTGCCAGCAGAATTCCTGGGGCCAACGTCCTGACTTTC.

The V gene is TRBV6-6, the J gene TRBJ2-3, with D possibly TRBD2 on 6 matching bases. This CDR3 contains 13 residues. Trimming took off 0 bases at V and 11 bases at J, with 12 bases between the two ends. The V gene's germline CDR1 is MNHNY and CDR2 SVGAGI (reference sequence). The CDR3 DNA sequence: TGTGCCAGCAGTTACTCCCCCCTCGGGGGGCAGTATTTT. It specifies CASSYSPLGGQYF.

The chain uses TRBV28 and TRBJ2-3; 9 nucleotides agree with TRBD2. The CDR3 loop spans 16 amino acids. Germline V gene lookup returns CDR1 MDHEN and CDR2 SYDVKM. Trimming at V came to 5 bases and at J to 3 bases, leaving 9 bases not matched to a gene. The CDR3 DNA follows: TGTGCCAGCAGTCTCGGGGTAGCGGGGGAGACAGATACGCAGTATTTT. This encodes CASSLGVAGETDTQYF.

The CDR3 region is CASSLGDRVQETQYF. The CDR3 nucleotides read TGCGCCAGCAGCTTGGGCGACAGGGTCCAAGAGACCCAGTACTTC. V is TRBV5-1 and J is TRBJ2-5, with TRBD1 identical over 7 bases. CDR3 length: 15 residues. Unmatched junction bases numbered 3, after V lost 0 bases and J lost 1 base. Germline values: CDR1 SGHRS, CDR2 YFSETQ.

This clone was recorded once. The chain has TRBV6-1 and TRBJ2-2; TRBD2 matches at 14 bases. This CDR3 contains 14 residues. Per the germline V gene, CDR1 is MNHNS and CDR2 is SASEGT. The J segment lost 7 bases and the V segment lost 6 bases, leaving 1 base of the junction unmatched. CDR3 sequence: CASRGLAGDGELFF. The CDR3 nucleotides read TGTGCCAGCAGGGGACTAGCGGGGGACGGGGAGCTGTTTTTT.